This T cell receptor (beta chain) was found in a study of blood T cell repertoires in COVID-19. Original processing methods: Cell counts per sample came from amplifying reference gene primers. The assay was immunoSEQ multiplex PCR, and TCRdb's table has in-frame clones only and misses some. The V and J calls and clone size were taken over from that table, and D and trimming were inferred from the DNA. The sample holds roughly 450,000 clones, about 90% seen once. Only one count was recorded for this clone. The germline gives CDR1 SQVTM, CDR2 ANQGSEA. CDR3 length: 15 residues. Trimming took off 7 bases at V and 0 bases at J, with 18 bases between the two ends.

The chain carries TRBV29-1 and TRBJ1-1, with TRBD1 as a possible D gene (5 bases). This TCR derives from a man between 18 and 35 years old who had recovered from COVID-19. Sequenced material: PBMCs or T cells enriched from blood (not recorded which). The chain's CDR3 is CSALVFRGMNTEAFF. The CDR3 DNA reads as TGCAGCGCCCTGGTGTTTAGGGGAATGAACACTGAAGCTTTCTTT.